The present T cell receptor (beta chain) was sequenced within a study of Graves' ophthalmopathy and Graves' hyperthyroidism. Whole-study findings and limits: At around 65% sensitivity and approximately 78% specificity, the model predicted progression of the ophthalmopathy. Most clonotypes expanded in thyroid above 0.001 frequency were present in blood too.

Using RNA transcripts, the TCR beta CDR3 regions were amplified. First-round RT-PCR with HTBI primers preceded a second-round multiplex PCR. MiXCR was run by TCRdb on the multiplex PCR reads, yielding one entry per CDR3 protein. The sample lists a few hundred thousand distinct CDR3 sequences, about 18% occurring once. As to this clonotype: As yet, its antigen is unknown.

The CDR3 consists of 15 residues. Trimming took 7 bases from V and 2 from J; bases not matched to a gene: 11. Germline V gene lookup returns CDR1 MNHNS and CDR2 SASEGT. The sequence was collected from an adult woman with stable Graves' hyperthyroidism. Sequenced input: peripheral blood. This chain joins TRBV6-1 and TRBJ2-7; 7 bases line up with TRBD2. CDR3 bases: TGTGCCAGCAAAAATGCAGAGCTAGCGGCCTACGAGCAGTACGTC. This codes for CASKNAELAAYEQYV.